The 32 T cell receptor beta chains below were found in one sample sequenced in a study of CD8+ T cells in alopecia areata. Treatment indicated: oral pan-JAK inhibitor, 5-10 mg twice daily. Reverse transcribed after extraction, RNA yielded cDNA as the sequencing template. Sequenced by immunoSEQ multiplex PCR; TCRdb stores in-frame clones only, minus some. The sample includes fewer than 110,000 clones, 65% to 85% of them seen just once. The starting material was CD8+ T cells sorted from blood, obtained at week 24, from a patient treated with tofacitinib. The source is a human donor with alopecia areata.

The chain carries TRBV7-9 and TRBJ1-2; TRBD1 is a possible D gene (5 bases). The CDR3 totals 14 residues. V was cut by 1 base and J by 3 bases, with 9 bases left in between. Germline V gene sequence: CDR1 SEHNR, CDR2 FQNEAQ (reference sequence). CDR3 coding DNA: TGTGCCAGCAGCTTAGGTGGGGCACACTATGGCTACACCTTC. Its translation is CASSLGGAHYGYTF.

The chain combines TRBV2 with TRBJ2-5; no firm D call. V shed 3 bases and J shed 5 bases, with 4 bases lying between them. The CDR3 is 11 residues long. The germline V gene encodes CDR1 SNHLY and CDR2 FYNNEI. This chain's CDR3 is CASSDEETQYF. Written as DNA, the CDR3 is TGTGCCAGCAGTGATGAGGAGACCCAGTACTTC.

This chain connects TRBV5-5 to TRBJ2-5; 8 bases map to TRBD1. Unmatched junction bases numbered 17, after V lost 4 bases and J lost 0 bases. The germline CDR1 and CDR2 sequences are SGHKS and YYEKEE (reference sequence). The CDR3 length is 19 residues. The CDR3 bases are TGTGCCAGCAGCCCAGGACAGGGCCCTACTAGACCCCACCAAGAGACCCAGTACTTC. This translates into CASSPGQGPTRPHQETQYF.

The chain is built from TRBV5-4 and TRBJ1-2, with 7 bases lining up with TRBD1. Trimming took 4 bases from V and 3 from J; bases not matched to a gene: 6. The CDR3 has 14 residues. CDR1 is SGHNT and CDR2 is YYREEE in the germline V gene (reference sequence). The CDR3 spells CASSAGQGDYGYTF. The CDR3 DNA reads TGTGCCAGCAGCGCGGGGCAGGGGGACTATGGCTACACCTTC.

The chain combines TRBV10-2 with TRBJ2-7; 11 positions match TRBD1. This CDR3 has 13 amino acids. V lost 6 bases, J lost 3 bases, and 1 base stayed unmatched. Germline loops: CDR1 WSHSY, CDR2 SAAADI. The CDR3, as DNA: TGCGCCAGCAGGGGGACAGGGGGCTACGAGCAGTACTTC. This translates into CASRGTGGYEQYF.

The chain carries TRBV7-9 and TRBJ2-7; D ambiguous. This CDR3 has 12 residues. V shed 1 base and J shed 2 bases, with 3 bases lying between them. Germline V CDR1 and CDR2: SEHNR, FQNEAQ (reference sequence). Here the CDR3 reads CASSLDPYEQYF. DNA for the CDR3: TGTGCCAGCAGCTTAGACCCCTACGAGCAGTACTTC.

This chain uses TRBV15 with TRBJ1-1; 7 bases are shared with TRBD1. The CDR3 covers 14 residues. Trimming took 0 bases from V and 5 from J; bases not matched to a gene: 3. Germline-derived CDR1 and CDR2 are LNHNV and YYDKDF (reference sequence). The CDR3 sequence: CATSRDQGGTEAFF. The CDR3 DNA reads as TGTGCCACCAGCAGAGATCAGGGGGGAACTGAAGCTTTCTTT. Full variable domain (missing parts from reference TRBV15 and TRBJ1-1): DAMVIQNPRYQVTQFGKPVTLSCSQTLNHNVMYWYQQKSSQAPKLLFHYYDKDFNNEADTPDNFQSRRPNTSFCFLDIRSPGLGDTAMYLCATSRDQGGTEAFFGQGTRLTVV.

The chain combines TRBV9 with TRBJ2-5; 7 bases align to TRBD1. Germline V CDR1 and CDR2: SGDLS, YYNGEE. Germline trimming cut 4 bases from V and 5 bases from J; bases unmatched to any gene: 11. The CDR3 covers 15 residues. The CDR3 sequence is CASSTRQGIAETQYF. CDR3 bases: TGTGCCAGCAGCACAAGACAGGGAATCGCGGAGACCCAGTACTTC.

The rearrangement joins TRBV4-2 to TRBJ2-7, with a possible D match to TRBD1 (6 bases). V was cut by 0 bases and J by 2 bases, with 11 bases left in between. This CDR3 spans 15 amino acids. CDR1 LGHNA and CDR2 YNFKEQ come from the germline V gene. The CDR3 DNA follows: TGTGCCAGCAGCCAAGAATCGCACAGGGCCTACGAGCAGTACTTC. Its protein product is CASSQESHRAYEQYF.

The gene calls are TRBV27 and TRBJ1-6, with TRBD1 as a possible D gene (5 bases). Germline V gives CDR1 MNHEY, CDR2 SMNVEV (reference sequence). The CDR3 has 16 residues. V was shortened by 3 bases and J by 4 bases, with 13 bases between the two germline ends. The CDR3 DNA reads TGTGCCAGCAGTTTCACGGGACTGAGTTATAATTCACCCCTCCACTTT. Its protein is CASSFTGLSYNSPLHF.

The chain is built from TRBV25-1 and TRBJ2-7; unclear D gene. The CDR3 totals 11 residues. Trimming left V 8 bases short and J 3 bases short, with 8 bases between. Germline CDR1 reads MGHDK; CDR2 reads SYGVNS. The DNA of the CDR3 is TGTGCCAGCGGAGACCTCTACGAGCAGTACTTC. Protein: CASGDLYEQYF.

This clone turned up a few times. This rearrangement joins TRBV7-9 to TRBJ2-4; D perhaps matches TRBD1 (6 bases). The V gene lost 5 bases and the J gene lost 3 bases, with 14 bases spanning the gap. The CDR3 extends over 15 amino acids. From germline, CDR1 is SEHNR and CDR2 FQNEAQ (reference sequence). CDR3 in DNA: TGTGCCAGCAGCCCCTCGCAGGGGAACAAAAACATTCAGTACTTC. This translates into CASSPSQGNKNIQYF.

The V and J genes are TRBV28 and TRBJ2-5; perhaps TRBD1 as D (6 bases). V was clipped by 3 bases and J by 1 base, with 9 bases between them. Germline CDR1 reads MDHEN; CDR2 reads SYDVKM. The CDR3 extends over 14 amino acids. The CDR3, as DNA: TGTGCCAGCAGTTTGTTGGACAGCCAAGAGACCCAGTACTTC. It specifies CASSLLDSQETQYF.

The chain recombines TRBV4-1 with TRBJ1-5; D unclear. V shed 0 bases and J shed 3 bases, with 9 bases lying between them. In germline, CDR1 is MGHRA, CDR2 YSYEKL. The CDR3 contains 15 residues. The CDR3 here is CASSQDGESNQPQHF. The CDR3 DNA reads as TGCGCCAGCAGCCAAGATGGGGAGTCCAATCAGCCCCAGCATTTT.

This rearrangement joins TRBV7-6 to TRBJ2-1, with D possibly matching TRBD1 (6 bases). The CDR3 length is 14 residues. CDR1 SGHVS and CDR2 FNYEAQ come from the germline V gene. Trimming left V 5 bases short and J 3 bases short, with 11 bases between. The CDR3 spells CASSPWTVYNEQFF. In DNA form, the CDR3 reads TGTGCCAGCAGCCCGTGGACAGTCTACAATGAGCAGTTCTTC.

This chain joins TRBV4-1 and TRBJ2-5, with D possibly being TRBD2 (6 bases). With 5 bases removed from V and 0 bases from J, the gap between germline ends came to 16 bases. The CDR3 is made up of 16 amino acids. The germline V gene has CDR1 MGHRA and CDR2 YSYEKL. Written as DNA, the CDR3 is TGCGCCAGCAGCTTACGTTCCCGGGGGTACCAAGAGACCCAGTACTTC. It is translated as CASSLRSRGYQETQYF.

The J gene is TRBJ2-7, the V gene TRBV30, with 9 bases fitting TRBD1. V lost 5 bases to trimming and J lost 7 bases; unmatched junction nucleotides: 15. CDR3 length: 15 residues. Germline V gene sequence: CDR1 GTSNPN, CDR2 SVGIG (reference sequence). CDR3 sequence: CAWAVGPGQGREQYF. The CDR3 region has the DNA TGTGCCTGGGCCGTTGGCCCGGGACAGGGACGAGAGCAGTACTTC.

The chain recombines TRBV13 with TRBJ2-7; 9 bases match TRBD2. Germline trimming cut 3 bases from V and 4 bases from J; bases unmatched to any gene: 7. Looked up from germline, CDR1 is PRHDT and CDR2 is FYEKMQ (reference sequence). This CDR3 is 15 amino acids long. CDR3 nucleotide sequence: TGTGCCAGCAGCTTGGGGCTAGCGGGGCCTTACGAGCAGTACTTC. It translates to CASSLGLAGPYEQYF.

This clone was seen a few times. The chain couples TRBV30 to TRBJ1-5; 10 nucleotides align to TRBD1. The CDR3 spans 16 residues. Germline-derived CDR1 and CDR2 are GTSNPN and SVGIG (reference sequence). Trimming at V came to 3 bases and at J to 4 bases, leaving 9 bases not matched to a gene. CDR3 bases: TGTGCCTGGAGCGGACAGGGGGATCTTAGTAATCAGCCCCAGCATTTT. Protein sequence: CAWSGQGDLSNQPQHF.

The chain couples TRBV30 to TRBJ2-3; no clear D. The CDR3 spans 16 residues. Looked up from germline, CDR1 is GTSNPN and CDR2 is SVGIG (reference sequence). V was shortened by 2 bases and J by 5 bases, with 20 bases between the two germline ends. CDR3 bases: TGTGCCTGGAGTCCGCCCGCACAGTCCCCTGGAGATACGCAGTATTTT. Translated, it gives CAWSPPAQSPGDTQYF.

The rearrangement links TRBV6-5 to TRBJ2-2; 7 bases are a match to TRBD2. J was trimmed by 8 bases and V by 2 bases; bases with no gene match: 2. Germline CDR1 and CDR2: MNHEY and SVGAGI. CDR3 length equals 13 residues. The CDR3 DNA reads TGTGCCAGCAGTTACGGGAGGGGAGGGGAGCTGTTTTTT. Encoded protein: CASSYGRGGELFF.

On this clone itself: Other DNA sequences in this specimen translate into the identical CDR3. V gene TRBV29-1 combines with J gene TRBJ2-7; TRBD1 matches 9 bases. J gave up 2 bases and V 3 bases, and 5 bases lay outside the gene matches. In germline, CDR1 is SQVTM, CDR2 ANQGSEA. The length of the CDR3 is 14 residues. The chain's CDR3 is CSVDTGTGTYEQYF. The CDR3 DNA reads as TGCAGCGTTGATACCGGGACAGGGACCTACGAGCAGTACTTC.

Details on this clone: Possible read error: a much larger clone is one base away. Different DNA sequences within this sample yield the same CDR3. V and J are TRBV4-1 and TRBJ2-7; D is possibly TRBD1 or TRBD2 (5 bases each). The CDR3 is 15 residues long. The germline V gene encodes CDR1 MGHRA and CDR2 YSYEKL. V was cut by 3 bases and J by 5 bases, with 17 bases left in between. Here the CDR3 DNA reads TGCGCCAGCAGCCAGAAAGGGGCGGGTCCAGACGAGCAGTACTTC. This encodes CASSQKGAGPDEQYF.

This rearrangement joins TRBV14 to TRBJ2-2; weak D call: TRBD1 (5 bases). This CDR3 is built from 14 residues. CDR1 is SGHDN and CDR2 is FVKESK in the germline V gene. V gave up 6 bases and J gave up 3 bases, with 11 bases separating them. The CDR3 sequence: CASSLDTYTGELFF. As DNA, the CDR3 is TGTGCCAGCAGTCTGGACACTTACACCGGGGAGCTGTTTTTT.

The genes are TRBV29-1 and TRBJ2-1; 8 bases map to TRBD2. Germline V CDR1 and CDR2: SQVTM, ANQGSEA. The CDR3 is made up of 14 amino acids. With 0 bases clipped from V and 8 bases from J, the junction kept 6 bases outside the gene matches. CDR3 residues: CSVEDETSVHEQFF. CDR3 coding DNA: TGCAGCGTTGAAGATGAGACTAGCGTCCATGAGCAGTTCTTC.

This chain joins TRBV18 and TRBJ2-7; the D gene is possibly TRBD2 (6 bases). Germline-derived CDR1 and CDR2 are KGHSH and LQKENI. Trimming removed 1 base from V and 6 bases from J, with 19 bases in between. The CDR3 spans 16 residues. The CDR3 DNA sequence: TGTGCCAGCTCACCACGGCCTAGCGACGACCTGGGCGAGCAGTACTTC. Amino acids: CASSPRPSDDLGEQYF.

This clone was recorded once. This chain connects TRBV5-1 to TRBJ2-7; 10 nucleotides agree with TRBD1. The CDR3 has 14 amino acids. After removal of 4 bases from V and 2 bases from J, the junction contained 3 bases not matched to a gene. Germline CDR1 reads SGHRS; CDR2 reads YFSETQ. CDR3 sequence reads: CASSHGTGAYEQYF. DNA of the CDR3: TGCGCCAGCAGCCACGGGACAGGGGCCTACGAGCAGTACTTC.

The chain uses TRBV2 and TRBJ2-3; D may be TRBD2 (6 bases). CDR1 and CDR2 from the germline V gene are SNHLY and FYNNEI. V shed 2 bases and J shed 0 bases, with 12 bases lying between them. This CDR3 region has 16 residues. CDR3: CASSEMAGRSTDTQYF. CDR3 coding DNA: TGTGCCAGCAGTGAAATGGCGGGGCGCAGCACAGATACGCAGTATTTT.

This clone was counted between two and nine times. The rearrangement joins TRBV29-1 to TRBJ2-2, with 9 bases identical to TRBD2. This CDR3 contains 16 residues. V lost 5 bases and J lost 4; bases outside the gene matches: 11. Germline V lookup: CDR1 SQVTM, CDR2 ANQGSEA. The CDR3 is CSVFLAGNQGTGELFF. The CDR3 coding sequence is TGCAGCGTTTTTCTAGCGGGGAATCAAGGCACCGGGGAGCTGTTTTTT.

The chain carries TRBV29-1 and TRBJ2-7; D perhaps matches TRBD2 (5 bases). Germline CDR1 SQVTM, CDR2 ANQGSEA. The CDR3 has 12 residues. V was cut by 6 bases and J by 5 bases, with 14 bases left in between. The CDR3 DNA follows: TGCAGCGTGGAGGTCAGCAAGCACGAGCAGTACTTC. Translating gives CSVEVSKHEQYF.

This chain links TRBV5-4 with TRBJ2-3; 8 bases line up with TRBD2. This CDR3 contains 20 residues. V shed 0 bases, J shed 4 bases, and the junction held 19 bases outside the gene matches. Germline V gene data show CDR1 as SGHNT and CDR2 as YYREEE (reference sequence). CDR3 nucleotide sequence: TGTGCCAGCAGCTTGGCGGCCTCTCCCCGGGGGGGCCCGGTCCCAGATACGCAGTATTTT. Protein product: CASSLAASPRGGPVPDTQYF.

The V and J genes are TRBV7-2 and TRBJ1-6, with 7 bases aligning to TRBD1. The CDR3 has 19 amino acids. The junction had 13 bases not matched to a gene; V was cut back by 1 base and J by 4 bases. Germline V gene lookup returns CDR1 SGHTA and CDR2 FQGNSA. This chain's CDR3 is CASSLGWFDRAPYNSPLHF. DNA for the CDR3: TGTGCCAGCAGCTTAGGATGGTTCGACAGGGCCCCTTATAATTCACCCCTCCACTTT. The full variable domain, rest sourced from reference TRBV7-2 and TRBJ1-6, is GAGVSQSPSNKVTEKGKDVELRCDPISGHTALYWYRQSLGQGLEFLIYFQGNSAPDKSGLPSDRFSAERTGGSVSTLTIQRTQQEDSAVYLCASSLGWFDRAPYNSPLHFGNGTRLTVT.